This TCR beta chain was documented in a study of T cell responses to AZD1222 COVID-19 vaccine. Across the whole study: Analysis merged second doses at about 4 or about 12 weeks. The study's findings and limits: At baseline, just a handful of AZD1222 recipients tested seropositive. In a largely white British group with more females than males, clonal diversity was possibly underestimated.

A word on this clone: Its antigen is still unknown.

The germline V gene has CDR1 LGHDT and CDR2 YNNKEL (reference sequence). The CDR3 runs 14 residues. With V trimmed by 3 bases and J by 5 bases, 1 base remained unmatched. Repertoires were generated with immunoSEQ multiplex PCR, while TCRdb's copy carries only in-frame clones and drops some. The table has 120,000 or so clones, about 89% seen once. The material sequenced was peripheral blood, taken on day 0 of AZD1222 vaccination. The J gene is TRBJ2-4, the V gene TRBV3-1 (or the pseudogene TRBV3-2); 10 bases align to TRBD1. This clonotype originated in an adult in good health. CDR3 sequence (DNA): TGTGCCAGCAGCCAGACAGGGGGCGAAAACATTCAGTACTTC. Amino acid sequence: CASSQTGGENIQYF.